The 6 T cell receptor beta chains below all came from one sample that was sequenced in a study of OX40 agonist ivuxolimab in advanced cancers. Sequencing was performed with immunoSEQ multiplex PCR; in TCRdb, only in-frame clones are kept and a portion is missing. Of around 84,000 clones in the sample, 65% to 85% are singletons; the top ten hold around 7.8%. Source: CD4+ or CD8+ T cells sorted from blood, taken in a trial of the OX40 agonist ivuxolimab. The receptors were gathered from an adult with an advanced solid tumor such as melanoma, head and neck, liver or kidney cancer.

The chain recombines TRBV10-1 with TRBJ1-4; D might be TRBD1 (6 bases). CDR1 and CDR2 from the germline V gene are WNHNN and SYGVQD (reference sequence). Trimming removed 0 bases from V and 4 bases from J, with 12 bases in between. The CDR3 has 16 amino acids. In nucleotides, the CDR3 is TGCGCCAGCAGTGAGTCAGTGGGGGCCGGTAATGAAAAACTGTTTTTT. Encoded protein: CASSESVGAGNEKLFF.

The V call is TRBV7-3, the J call TRBJ2-1, with D unresolved. The length of the CDR3 is 12 residues. Trimming left V 0 bases short and J 7 bases short, with 4 bases between. The V gene's germline CDR1 is SGHTA and CDR2 FQGTGA. This chain's CDR3 is CASSLTGNEQFF. The CDR3 coding sequence is TGTGCCAGCAGCTTAACGGGAAATGAGCAGTTCTTC. Full variable domain (outside the CDR3, taken from reference TRBV7-3 and TRBJ2-1): GAGVSQTPSNKVTEKGKYVELRCDPISGHTALYWYRQSLGQGPEFLIYFQGTGAADDSGLPNDRFFAVRPEGSVSTLKIQRTERGDSAVYLCASSLTGNEQFFGPGTRLTVL.

This chain uses TRBV6-6 with TRBJ2-1; D is perhaps TRBD1 (7 bases). Germline V CDR1 and CDR2: MNHNY, SVGAGI (reference sequence). V lost 2 bases to trimming and J lost 7 bases, with 18 bases between them. There are 16 residues in the CDR3. In DNA, the CDR3 is TGTGCCAGCAGTTACCCCCAGGGGGGAGCAGGGAATGAGCAGTTCTTC. Its translation: CASSYPQGGAGNEQFF.

The chain joins TRBV18 to TRBJ1-4; D is unresolved. Germline V CDR1 and CDR2: KGHSH, LQKENI. V was cut by 6 bases and J by 3 bases, with 14 bases left in between. The CDR3 spans 15 residues. The DNA for the CDR3 is TGTGCCAGCTCGTCCCGCGGGTCAGCTAATGAAAAACTGTTTTTT. This encodes CASSSRGSANEKLFF. The full variable domain, with the rest looked up from reference TRBV18 and TRBJ1-4, is NAGVMQNPRHLVRRRGQEARLRCSPMKGHSHVYWYRQLPEEGLKFMVYLQKENIIDESGMPKERFSAEFPKEGPSILRIQQVVRGDSAAYFCASSSRGSANEKLFFGSGTQLSVL.

This clone was seen just once. This chain links TRBV7-2 with TRBJ1-6, with D maybe TRBD1 (6 bases). The germline V and J ends were trimmed by 2 bases and 10 bases, with 12 bases remaining between them. The CDR3 length is 14 residues. Germline lookup yields CDR1 SGHTA and CDR2 FQGNSA. As DNA, the CDR3 is TGTGCCAGCAGCTTAACAGGGATAGGGTCACCCCTCCACTTT. This gives the protein CASSLTGIGSPLHF.

Turning to this clone: One junction end disagrees with the germline gene, perhaps due to a read error. The chain is built from TRBV11-3 and TRBJ2-1; D gene unclear. CDR1 and CDR2 (germline): SGHNT, YENEEA. The CDR3 is 14 amino acids. The DNA of the CDR3 is TGTGCCAGCGGCTTAGCATCCCGGGACAATGAGCAGTTCTTC. It encodes CASGLASRDNEQFF.